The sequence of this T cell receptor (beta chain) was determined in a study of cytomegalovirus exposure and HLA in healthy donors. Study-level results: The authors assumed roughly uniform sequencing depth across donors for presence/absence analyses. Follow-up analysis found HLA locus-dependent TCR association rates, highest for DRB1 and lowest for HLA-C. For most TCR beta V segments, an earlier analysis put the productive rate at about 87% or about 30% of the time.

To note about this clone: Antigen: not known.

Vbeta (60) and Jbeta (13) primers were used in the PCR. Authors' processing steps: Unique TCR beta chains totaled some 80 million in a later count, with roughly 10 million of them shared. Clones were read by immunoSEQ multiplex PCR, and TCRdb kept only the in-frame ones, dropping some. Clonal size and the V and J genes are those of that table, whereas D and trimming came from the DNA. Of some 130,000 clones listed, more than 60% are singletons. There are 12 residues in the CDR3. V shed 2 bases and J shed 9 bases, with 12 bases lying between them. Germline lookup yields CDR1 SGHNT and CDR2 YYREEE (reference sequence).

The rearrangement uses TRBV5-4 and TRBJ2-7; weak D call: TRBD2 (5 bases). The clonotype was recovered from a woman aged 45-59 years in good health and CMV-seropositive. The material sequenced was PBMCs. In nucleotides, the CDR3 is TGTGCCAGCAGCTTAGAGGGTACGGCGCAGTACTTC. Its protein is CASSLEGTAQYF.